This T cell receptor (beta chain) emerged from a study of T cells after yellow fever vaccination. Study outcomes and limitations: Clones from primary vaccination mostly reappeared after the booster (around 96% CD4, 88% CD8). Bulk-population clonotypes that are abundant could appear as contaminants in FACS-sorted repertoires.

This clonotype was counted many times. Its antigen is currently unknown. TCRdb processed the 5' RACE reads anew with MiXCR; each CDR3 protein has one entry. The sample includes 300,000 to 350,000 distinct CDR3 sequences, about 4% of them seen just once. V gave up 3 bases and J gave up 3 bases, with 13 bases separating them. This CDR3 spans 14 amino acids. Per the germline V gene, CDR1 is DFQATT and CDR2 is SNEGSKA (reference sequence). This receptor was taken from a man aged 18 to 29 who received the YFV17D yellow fever vaccine. The sequenced sample was PBMCs, obtained 5 days after the yellow fever booster vaccination. This chain connects TRBV20-1 to TRBJ2-3; D is perhaps TRBD1 (6 bases). CDR3 nucleotide sequence: TGCAGTGCTAGTCACAGGGTGGTAACAGATACGCAGTATTTT. This gives the protein CSASHRVVTDTQYF.